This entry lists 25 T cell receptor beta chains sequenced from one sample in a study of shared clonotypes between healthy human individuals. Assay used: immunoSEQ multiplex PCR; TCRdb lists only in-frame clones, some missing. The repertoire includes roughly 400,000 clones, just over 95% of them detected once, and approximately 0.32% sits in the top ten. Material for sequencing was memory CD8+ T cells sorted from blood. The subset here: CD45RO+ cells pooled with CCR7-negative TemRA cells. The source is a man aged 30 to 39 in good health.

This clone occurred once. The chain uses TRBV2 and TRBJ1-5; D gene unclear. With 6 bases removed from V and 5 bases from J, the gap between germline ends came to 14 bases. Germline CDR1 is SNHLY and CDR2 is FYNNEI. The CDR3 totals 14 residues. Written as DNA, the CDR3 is TGTGCCAGCAGCCGATCCCAAGAGCATCAGCCCCAGCATTTT. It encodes CASSRSQEHQPQHF. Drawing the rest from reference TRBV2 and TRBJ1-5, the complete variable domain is EPEVTQTPSHQVTQMGQEVILRCVPISNHLYFYWYRQILGQKVEFLVSFYNNEISEKSEIFDDQFSVERPDGSNFTLKIRSTKLEDSAMYFCASSRSQEHQPQHFGDGTRLSIL.

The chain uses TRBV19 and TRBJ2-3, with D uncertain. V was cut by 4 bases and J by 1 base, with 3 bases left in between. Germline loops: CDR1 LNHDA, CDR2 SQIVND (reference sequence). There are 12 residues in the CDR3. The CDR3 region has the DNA TGTGCCAGTAGTACCCGCACAGATACGCAGTATTTT. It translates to CASSTRTDTQYF.

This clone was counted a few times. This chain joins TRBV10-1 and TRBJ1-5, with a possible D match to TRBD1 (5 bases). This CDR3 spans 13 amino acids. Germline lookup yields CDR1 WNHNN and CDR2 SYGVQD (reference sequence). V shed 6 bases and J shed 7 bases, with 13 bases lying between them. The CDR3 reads CASRGDRGQPQHF. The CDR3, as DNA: TGCGCCAGCAGAGGGGATCGGGGGCAGCCCCAGCATTTT.

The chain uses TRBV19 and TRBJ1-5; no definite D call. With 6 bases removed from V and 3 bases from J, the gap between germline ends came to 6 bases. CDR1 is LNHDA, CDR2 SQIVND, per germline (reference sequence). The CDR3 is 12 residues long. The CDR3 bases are TGTGCCAGTAGGACGGCCAATCAGCCCCAGCATTTT. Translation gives CASRTANQPQHF.

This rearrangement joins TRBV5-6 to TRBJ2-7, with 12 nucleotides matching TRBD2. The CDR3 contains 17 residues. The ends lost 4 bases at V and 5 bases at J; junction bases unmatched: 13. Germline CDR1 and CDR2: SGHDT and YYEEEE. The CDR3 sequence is CASSVLWASGRVHEQYF. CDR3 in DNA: TGTGCCAGCAGCGTCTTATGGGCTAGCGGGAGGGTCCACGAGCAGTACTTC.

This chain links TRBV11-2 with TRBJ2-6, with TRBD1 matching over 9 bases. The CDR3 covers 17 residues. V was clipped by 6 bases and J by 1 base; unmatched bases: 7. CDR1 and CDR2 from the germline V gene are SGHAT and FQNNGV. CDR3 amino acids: CASRSTGGNSGANVLTF. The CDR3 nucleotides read TGTGCCAGCAGGTCGACAGGGGGTAATTCTGGGGCCAACGTCCTGACTTTC.

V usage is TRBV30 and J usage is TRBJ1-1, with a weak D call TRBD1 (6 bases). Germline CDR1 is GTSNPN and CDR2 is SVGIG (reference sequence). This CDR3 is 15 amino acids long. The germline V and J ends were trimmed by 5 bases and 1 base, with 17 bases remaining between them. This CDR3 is CAWSGMGAWNTEAFF. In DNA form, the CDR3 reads TGTGCCTGGTCGGGTATGGGGGCGTGGAACACTGAAGCTTTCTTT.

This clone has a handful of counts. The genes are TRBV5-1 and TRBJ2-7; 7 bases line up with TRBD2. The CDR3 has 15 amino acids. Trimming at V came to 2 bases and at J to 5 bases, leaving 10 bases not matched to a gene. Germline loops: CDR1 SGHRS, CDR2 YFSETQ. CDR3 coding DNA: TGCGCCAGCAGCTTACTTCACGGGAGGTTCGACGAGCAGTACTTC. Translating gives CASSLLHGRFDEQYF.

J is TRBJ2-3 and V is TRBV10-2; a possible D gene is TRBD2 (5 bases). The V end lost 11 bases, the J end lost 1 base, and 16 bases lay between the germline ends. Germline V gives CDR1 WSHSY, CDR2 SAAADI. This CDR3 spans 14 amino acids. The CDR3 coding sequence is TGCGCCTCAGCACGGGGAGCCCGCACAGATACGCAGTATTTT. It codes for CASARGARTDTQYF.

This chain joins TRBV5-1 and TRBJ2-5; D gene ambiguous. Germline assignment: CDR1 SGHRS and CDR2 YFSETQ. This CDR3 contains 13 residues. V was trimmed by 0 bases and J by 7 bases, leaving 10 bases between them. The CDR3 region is CASSLEGSGTQYF. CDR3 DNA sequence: TGCGCCAGCAGCTTGGAGGGCTCAGGGACCCAGTACTTC.

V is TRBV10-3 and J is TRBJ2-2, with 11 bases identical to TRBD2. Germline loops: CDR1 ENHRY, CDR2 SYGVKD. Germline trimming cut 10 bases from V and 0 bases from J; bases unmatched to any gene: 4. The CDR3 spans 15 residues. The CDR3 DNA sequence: TGTGCCACCGCGACTAGCGGGACGAACACCGGGGAGCTGTTTTTT. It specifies CATATSGTNTGELFF.

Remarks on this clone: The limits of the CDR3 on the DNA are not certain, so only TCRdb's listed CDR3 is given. This CDR3 is CAISPGRPSTSGQARGARTQYF. This rearrangement joins TRBV10-3 to TRBJ2-5; TRBD2 is the table's D call and was not checked against the DNA. CDR1 and CDR2 (germline): ENHRY, SYGVKD. The CDR3 length equals 22 residues, ends included.

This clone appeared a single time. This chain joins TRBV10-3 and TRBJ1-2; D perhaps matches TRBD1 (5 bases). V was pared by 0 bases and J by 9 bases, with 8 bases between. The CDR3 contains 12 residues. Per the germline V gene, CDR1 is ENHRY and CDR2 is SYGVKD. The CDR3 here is CAISESWGRYTF. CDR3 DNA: TGTGCCATCAGTGAGTCCTGGGGACGCTACACCTTC.

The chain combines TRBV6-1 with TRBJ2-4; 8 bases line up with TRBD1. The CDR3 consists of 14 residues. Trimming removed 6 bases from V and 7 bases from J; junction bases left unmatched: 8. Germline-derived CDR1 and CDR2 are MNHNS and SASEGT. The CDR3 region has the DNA TGTGCCAGCAGACCAAGACAGGGGAAGAACATTCAGTACTTC. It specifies CASRPRQGKNIQYF.

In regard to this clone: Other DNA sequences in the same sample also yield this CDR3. CDR3 amino acids: CSATGGNEQFF. CDR3 bases: TGCAGTGCGACAGGGGGCAATGAGCAGTTCTTC. This chain uses TRBV20-1 with TRBJ2-1; 9 bases align to TRBD1. CDR3 size: 11 residues. Germline CDR1 and CDR2: DFQATT and SNEGSKA (reference sequence). With V trimmed by 6 bases and J by 6 bases, 0 bases remained unmatched.

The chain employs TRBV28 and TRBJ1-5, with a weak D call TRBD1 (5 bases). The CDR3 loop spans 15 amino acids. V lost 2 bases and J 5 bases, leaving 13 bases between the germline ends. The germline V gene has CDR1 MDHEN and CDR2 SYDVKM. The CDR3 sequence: CASSLVRAEDQPQHF. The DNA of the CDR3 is TGTGCCAGCAGTTTAGTCAGGGCTGAGGATCAGCCCCAGCATTTT. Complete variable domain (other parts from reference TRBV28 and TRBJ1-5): DVKVTQSSRYLVKRTGEKVFLECVQDMDHENMFWYRQDPGLGLRLIYFSYDVKMKEKGDIPEGYSVSREKKERFSLILESASTNQTSMYLCASSLVRAEDQPQHFGDGTRLSIL.

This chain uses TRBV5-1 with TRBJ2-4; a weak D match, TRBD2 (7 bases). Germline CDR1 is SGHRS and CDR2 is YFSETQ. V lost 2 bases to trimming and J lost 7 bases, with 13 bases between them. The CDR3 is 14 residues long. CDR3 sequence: CASSLGGGLNIQYF. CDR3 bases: TGCGCCAGCAGCTTAGGGGGAGGGCTTAACATTCAGTACTTC.

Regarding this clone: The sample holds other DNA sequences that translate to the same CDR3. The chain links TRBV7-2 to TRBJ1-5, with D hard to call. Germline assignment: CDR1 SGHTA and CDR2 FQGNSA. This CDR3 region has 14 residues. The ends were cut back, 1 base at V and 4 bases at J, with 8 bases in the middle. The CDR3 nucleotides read TGTGCCAGCAGCTTAGTTTCCGGAAATCAGCCCCAGCATTTT. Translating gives CASSLVSGNQPQHF.

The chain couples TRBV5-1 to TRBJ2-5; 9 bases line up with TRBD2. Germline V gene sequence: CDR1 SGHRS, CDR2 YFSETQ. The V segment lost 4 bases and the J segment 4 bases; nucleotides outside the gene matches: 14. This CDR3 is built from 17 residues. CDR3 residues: CASSATGAGGPLETQYF. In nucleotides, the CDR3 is TGCGCCAGCAGCGCGACGGGAGCGGGAGGCCCCCTAGAGACCCAGTACTTC.

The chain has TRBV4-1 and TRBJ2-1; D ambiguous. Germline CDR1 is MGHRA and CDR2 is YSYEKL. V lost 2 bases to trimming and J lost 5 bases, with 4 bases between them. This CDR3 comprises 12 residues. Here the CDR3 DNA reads TGCGCCAGCAGCCAACGGCACAATGAGCAGTTCTTC. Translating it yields CASSQRHNEQFF.

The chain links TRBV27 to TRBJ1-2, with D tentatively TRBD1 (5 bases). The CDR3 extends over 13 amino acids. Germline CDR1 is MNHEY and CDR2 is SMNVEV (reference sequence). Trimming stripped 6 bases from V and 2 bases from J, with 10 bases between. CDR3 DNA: TGTGCCAGCAGCGCCCGGGACAACTATGGCTACACCTTC. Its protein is CASSARDNYGYTF.

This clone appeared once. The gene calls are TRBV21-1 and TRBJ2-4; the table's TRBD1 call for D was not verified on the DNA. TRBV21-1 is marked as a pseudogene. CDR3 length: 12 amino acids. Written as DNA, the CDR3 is TGTGCCAGCAGCAACAGGGAAAACATTCAGTACTTC. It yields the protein CASSNRENIQYF.

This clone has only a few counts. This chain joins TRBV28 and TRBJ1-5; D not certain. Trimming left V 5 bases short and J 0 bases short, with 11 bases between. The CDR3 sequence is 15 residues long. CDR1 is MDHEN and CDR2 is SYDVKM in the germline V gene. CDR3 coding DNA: TGTGCCAGCAGTATCGGTGGGCATAGCAATCAGCCCCAGCATTTT. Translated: CASSIGGHSNQPQHF.

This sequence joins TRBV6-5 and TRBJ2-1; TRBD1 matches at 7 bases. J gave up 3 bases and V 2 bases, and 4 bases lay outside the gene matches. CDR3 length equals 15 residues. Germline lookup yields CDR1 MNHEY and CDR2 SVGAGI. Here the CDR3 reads CASSYTRQGYNEQFF. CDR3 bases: TGTGCCAGCAGTTACACTCGACAGGGCTACAATGAGCAGTTCTTC.

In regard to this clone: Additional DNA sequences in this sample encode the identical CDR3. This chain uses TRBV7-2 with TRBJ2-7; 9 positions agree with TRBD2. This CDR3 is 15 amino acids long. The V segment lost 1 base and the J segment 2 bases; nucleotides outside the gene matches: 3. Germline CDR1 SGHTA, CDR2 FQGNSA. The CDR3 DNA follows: TGTGCCAGCAGCTTAGAACTAGCGGGCACCTACGAGCAGTACTTC. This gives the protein CASSLELAGTYEQYF.